The 19 T cell receptor beta chains below come from one sample, sequenced in a study of response to subunit inactivated influenza vaccine. TCRdb re-called the RT-PCR reads with MiXCR, one entry per CDR3 protein. The data contain roughly 700,000 distinct CDR3 sequences, around a sixth of them singletons. This material consisted of PBMCs from blood, taken about 13 days after vaccination. The receptors here all came from a man aged 50 to 60 who received an inactivated influenza vaccine.

The chain recombines TRBV7-3 with TRBJ2-2; no clear D. This CDR3 is 13 amino acids long. Germline assignment: CDR1 SGHTA and CDR2 FQGTGA. V was shortened by 4 bases and J by 5 bases, with 8 bases between the two germline ends. The DNA of the CDR3 is TGTGCCAGCAGCTCCGTCGCTACCGGGGAGCTGTTTTTT. It is translated as CASSSVATGELFF. The complete variable domain, with remaining parts taken from reference TRBV7-3 and TRBJ2-2, reads GAGVSQTPSNKVTEKGKYVELRCDPISGHTALYWYRQSLGQGPEFLIYFQGTGAADDSGLPNDRFFAVRPEGSVSTLKIQRTERGDSAVYLCASSSVATGELFFGEGSRLTVL.

The chain recombines TRBV12-3 or TRBV12-4 with TRBJ1-2; a weak D match, TRBD1 (6 bases). V dropped 5 bases and J dropped 9 bases, with 16 bases sitting between them. The CDR3 sequence is 13 residues long. CDR3 sequence: CASSNPGHVRYTF. CDR3 nucleotides: TGTGCCAGCAGTAACCCGGGACACGTACGCTACACCTTC.

The table lists this clonotype with a few counts. The chain recombines TRBV2 with TRBJ2-5, with D possibly called TRBD1 or TRBD2 (5 bases each). The CDR3 is 14 residues long. Germline CDR1 reads SNHLY; CDR2 reads FYNNEI. V lost 2 bases and J lost 1, with 8 bases in between. The CDR3 spells CASSERGAQETQYF. CDR3 bases: TGTGCCAGCAGTGAACGAGGGGCCCAAGAGACCCAGTACTTC.

The J gene is TRBJ2-2, the V gene TRBV11-2; 9 bases line up with TRBD1. Trimming at V came to 4 bases and at J to 1 base, leaving 13 bases not matched to a gene. The length of the CDR3 is 19 residues. The germline gives CDR1 SGHAT, CDR2 FQNNGV. CDR3 coding DNA: TGTGCCAGCAGCTCCCGACAGGGGGGACGACATAAGAACACCGGGGAGCTGTTTTTT. This encodes CASSSRQGGRHKNTGELFF.

The sample holds many counts of this clonotype. The gene calls are TRBV20-1 and TRBJ1-1; D is unclear. CDR1 is DFQATT, CDR2 SNEGSKA, per germline (reference sequence). The V and J ends lost 0 bases and 4 bases respectively, with 6 bases between them. This CDR3 region has 12 residues. CDR3 nucleotides: TGCAGTGCTAGAGAGGGAAGCACTGAAGCTTTCTTT. It codes for CSAREGSTEAFF.

The rearrangement joins TRBV20-1 to TRBJ2-3; D gene ambiguous. Germline values: CDR1 DFQATT, CDR2 SNEGSKA (reference sequence). The CDR3 spans 12 residues. The ends were cut back, 5 bases at V and 5 bases at J, with 11 bases in the middle. The CDR3: CSAPTPLDTQYF. CDR3 nucleotide sequence: TGCAGTGCTCCGACTCCGTTAGATACGCAGTATTTT.

The V call is TRBV20-1, the J call TRBJ2-2, with D maybe TRBD1 (6 bases). Trimming removed 0 bases at V and 7 bases at J, with 12 bases between. The CDR3 is 14 residues long. From germline, CDR1 is DFQATT and CDR2 SNEGSKA (reference sequence). CDR3 sequence (DNA): TGCAGTGCTAGAGATCCAACAGGGCTCGGGGAGCTGTTTTTT. It yields the protein CSARDPTGLGELFF.

The J gene is TRBJ1-2, the V gene TRBV29-1, with 7 positions matching TRBD1. The length of the CDR3 is 11 residues. V shed 5 bases and J 5 bases; nucleotides not matched to a gene: 2. Germline lookup yields CDR1 SQVTM and CDR2 ANQGSEA. The CDR3 loop is CSVQQGYGYTF. DNA for the CDR3: TGCAGCGTTCAACAGGGGTATGGCTACACCTTC.

This clonotype was recorded once. A much bigger clone sits one base away, suggesting this may be a read error. The rearrangement joins TRBV12-3 or TRBV12-4 to TRBJ2-1; possibly TRBD1 for D (6 bases). The CDR3 loop spans 14 amino acids. Trimming cost V 4 bases and J 9 bases, with 16 bases left between them. The DNA of the CDR3 is TGTGCCAGCAGTTGTGGACAGACGAGGAGTGAGCAGTTCTTC. Protein product: CASSCGQTRSEQFF.

This clonotype showed up many times. The V and J genes are TRBV7-9 and TRBJ2-2; 8 bases line up with TRBD1. The trim removed 1 base at V and 5 bases at J, leaving 6 bases unmatched. The CDR3 runs 16 residues. The germline V gene encodes CDR1 SEHNR and CDR2 FQNEAQ (reference sequence). CDR3: CASSLGAGGPTGELFF. The DNA for the CDR3 is TGTGCCAGCAGCTTAGGCGCAGGGGGCCCTACCGGGGAGCTGTTTTTT.

This CDR3 is CASSANREGYTF. As DNA, the CDR3 is TGCGCCAGCAGCGCAAACAGGGAAGGCTACACCTTC. V usage is TRBV5-1 and J usage is TRBJ1-2, with a weak D call TRBD1 (6 bases). Germline CDR1 reads SGHRS; CDR2 reads YFSETQ. Trimming cost V 4 bases and J 8 bases, with 12 bases left between them. The CDR3 extends over 12 amino acids.

The V gene is TRBV10-3, the J gene TRBJ2-5; D may be TRBD2 (5 bases). The CDR3 length is 14 residues. Germline loops: CDR1 ENHRY, CDR2 SYGVKD. Deletions cut 3 bases from V and 2 bases from J, with 10 bases between. This CDR3 is CAISDLADQETQYF. In DNA, the CDR3 is TGTGCCATCAGTGATCTAGCAGATCAAGAGACCCAGTACTTC.

This clonotype was seen only a few times. The chain employs TRBV28 and TRBJ1-1; tentative D call: TRBD1 (5 bases). CDR3 length: 13 residues. Germline assignment: CDR1 MDHEN and CDR2 SYDVKM. Between the trimmed V and J ends, which lost 11 bases and 1 base, there was a span of 14 bases. This CDR3 reads CAGSGHRNTEAFF. The CDR3 DNA is TGTGCCGGATCCGGACACCGGAACACTGAAGCTTTCTTT.

This clonotype was observed a few times. This chain uses TRBV2 with TRBJ2-1; TRBD2 agrees at 11 bases. Trimming cost V 5 bases and J 9 bases; bases outside gene matches: 6. This CDR3 spans 14 amino acids. Per germline, CDR1 SNHLY and CDR2 FYNNEI. The CDR3 spells CASSQLAGAAEQFF. The CDR3 region has the DNA TGTGCCAGCAGTCAACTAGCGGGAGCGGCTGAGCAGTTCTTC.

The chain carries TRBV10-2 and TRBJ2-3; 11 nucleotides align to TRBD1. Unmatched junction bases numbered 7, after V lost 6 bases and J lost 5 bases. Germline-derived CDR1 and CDR2 are WSHSY and SAAADI. The CDR3 is 15 residues long. The CDR3 DNA reads as TGCGCCAGCAGGTTGGGACAGGGGGGGCGAGATACGCAGTATTTT. Translated: CASRLGQGGRDTQYF.

This clonotype was seen repeatedly, ten times or more. At one end the junction does not follow the germline gene, possibly because of a read error. This chain uses TRBV5-1 with TRBJ1-1; D not resolved. The CDR3 contains 13 residues. Germline assignment: CDR1 SGHRS and CDR2 YFSETQ. The CDR3 reads CASSLTLNTEAFF. The CDR3 nucleotides read TGTGCCAGCAGTCTGACTTTGAACACTGAAGCTTTCTTT. Using reference TRBV5-1 and TRBJ1-1 for the parts outside the CDR3, the full variable domain is KAGVTQTPRYLIKTRGQQVTLSCSPISGHRSVSWYQQTPGQGLQFLFEYFSETQRNKGNFPGRFSGRQFSNSRSEMNVSTLELGDSALYLCASSLTLNTEAFFGQGTRLTVV.

This clonotype was detected ten times or more. This chain connects TRBV9 to TRBJ2-3; 9 bases match TRBD1. Trimming at V came to 0 bases and at J to 2 bases, leaving 4 bases not matched to a gene. Germline CDR1 and CDR2: SGDLS and YYNGEE. This CDR3 spans 16 amino acids. The CDR3 loop is CASSVGTGVSTDTQYF. The CDR3 nucleotides are TGTGCCAGCAGCGTAGGGACAGGGGTTTCCACAGATACGCAGTATTTT.

V usage is TRBV7-9 and J usage is TRBJ2-3, with D possibly matching TRBD1 (5 bases). From germline, CDR1 is SEHNR and CDR2 FQNEAQ (reference sequence). The CDR3 loop spans 16 amino acids. With 5 bases removed from V and 3 bases from J, the gap between germline ends came to 18 bases. The CDR3 loop is CASSLREGSPTDTQYF. CDR3 sequence (DNA): TGTGCCAGCAGCCTCAGGGAAGGCTCGCCAACAGATACGCAGTATTTT.

This clonotype has only a few counts. J is TRBJ2-5 and V is TRBV15, with TRBD2 matching over 8 bases. The V and J ends lost 4 bases and 4 bases, in that order; junction bases with no gene match: 5. Looked up from germline, CDR1 is LNHNV and CDR2 is YYDKDF (reference sequence). The length of the CDR3 is 14 residues. In nucleotides, the CDR3 is TGTGCCACCAGCAACGGGGGGGCCTCAGAGACCCAGTACTTC. Its translation: CATSNGGASETQYF.